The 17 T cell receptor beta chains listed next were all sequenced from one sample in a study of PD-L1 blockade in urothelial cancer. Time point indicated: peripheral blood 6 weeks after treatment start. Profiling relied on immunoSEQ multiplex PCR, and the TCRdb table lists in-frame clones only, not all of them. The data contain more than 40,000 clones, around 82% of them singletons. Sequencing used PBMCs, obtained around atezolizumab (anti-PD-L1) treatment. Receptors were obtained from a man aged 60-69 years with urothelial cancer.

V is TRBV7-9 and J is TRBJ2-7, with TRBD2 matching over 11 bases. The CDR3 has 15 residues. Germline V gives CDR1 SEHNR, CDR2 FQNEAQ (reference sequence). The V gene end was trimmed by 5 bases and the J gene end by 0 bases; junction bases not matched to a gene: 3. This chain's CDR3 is CASSPGTSGSYEQYF. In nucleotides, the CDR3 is TGTGCCAGCAGCCCGGGGACTAGCGGCTCCTACGAGCAGTACTTC. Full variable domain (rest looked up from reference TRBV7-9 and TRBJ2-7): DTGVSQNPRHKITKRGQNVTFRCDPISEHNRLYWYRQTLGQGPEFLTYFQNEAQLEKSRLLSDRFSAERPKGSFSTLEIQRTEQGDSAMYLCASSPGTSGSYEQYFGPGTRLTVT.

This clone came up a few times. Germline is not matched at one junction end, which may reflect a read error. DNA of the CDR3: TGTGCCAGCAGTGGAGTGGATATTGTGGAGTTC. As protein: CASSGVDIVEF. The V gene is TRBV6-1, the J gene TRBJ2-7, with D unclear. This CDR3 has 11 residues. CDR1 and CDR2 (germline): MNHNS, SASEGT.

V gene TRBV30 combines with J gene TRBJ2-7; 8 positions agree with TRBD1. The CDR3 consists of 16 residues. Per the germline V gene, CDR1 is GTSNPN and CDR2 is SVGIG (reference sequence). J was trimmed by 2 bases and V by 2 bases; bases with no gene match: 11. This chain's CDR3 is CAWSPTGVGGTYEQYF. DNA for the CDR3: TGTGCCTGGAGTCCGACAGGGGTGGGGGGCACCTACGAGCAGTACTTC.

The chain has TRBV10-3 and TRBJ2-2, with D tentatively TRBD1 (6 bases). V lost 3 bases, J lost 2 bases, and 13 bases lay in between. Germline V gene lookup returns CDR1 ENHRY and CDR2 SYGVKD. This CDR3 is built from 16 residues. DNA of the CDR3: TGTGCCATCAGTGAAACCCCAGGGGCCAACACCGGGGAGCTGTTTTTT. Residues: CAISETPGANTGELFF.

The CDR3 nucleotides are TGTGCCAGCAGTGGCGGGGGCGCGAGCAATCAGCCCCAGCATTTT. It codes for CASSGGGASNQPQHF. V and J are TRBV2 and TRBJ1-5; maybe TRBD1 (6 bases). Germline V gene lookup returns CDR1 SNHLY and CDR2 FYNNEI. Trimming cost V 4 bases and J 1 base, with 11 bases left between them. The CDR3 runs to 15 residues.

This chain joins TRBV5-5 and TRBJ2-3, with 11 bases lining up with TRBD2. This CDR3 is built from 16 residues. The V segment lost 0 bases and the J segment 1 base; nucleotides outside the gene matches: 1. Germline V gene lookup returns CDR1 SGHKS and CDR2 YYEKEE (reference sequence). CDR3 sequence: CASSLALAGGTDTQYF. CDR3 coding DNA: TGTGCCAGCAGCTTGGCACTAGCGGGGGGCACAGATACGCAGTATTTT.

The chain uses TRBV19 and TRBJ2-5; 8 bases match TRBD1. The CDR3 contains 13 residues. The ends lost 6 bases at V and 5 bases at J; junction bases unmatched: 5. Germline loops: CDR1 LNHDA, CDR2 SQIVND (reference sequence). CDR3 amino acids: CASSPTGGETQYF. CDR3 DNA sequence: TGTGCCAGTAGCCCTACAGGGGGGGAGACCCAGTACTTC.

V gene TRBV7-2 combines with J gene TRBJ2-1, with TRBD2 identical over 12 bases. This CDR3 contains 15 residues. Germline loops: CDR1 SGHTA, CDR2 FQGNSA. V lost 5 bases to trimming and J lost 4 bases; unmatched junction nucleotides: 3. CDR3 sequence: CASSVTSGRYNEQFF. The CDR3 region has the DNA TGTGCCAGCAGCGTGACTAGCGGGAGATACAATGAGCAGTTCTTC.

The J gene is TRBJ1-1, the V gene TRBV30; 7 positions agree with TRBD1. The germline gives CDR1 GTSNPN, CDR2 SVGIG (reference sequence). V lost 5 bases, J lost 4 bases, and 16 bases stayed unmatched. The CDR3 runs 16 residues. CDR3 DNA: TGTGCCTGGGGACGAAAAAGGACAGGAGAGTTCACTGAAGCTTTCTTT. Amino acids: CAWGRKRTGEFTEAFF.

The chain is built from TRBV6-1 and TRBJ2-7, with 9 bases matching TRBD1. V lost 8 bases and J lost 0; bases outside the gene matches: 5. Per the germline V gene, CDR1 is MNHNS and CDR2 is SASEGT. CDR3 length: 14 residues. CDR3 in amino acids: CASFGTGTSYEQYF. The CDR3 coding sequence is TGTGCCAGCTTTGGGACAGGGACCTCCTACGAGCAGTACTTC.

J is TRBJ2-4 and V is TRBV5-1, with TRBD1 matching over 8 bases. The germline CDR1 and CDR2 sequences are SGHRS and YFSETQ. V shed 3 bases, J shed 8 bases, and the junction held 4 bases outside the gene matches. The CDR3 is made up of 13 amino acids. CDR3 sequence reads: CASSSYRGDIQYF. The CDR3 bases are TGCGCCAGCAGCTCATACAGGGGGGACATTCAGTACTTC.

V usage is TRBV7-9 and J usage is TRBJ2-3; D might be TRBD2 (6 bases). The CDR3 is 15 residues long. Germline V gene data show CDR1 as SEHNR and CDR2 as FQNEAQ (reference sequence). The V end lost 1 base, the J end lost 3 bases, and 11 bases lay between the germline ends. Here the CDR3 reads CASSLVRAGTDTQYF. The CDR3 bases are TGTGCCAGCAGCTTAGTCAGGGCGGGGACAGATACGCAGTATTTT.

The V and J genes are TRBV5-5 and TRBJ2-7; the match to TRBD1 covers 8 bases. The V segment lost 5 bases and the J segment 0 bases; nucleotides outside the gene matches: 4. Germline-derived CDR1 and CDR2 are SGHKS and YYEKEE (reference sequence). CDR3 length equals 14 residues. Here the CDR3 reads CASRGDRISYEQYF. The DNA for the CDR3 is TGTGCCAGCAGGGGGGACAGGATCTCCTACGAGCAGTACTTC.

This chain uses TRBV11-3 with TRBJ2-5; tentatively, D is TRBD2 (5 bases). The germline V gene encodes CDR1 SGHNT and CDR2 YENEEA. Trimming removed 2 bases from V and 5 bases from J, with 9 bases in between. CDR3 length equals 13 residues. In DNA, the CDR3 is TGTGCCAGCAGCTTACGGGGTGGCGAGACCCAGTACTTC. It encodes CASSLRGGETQYF.

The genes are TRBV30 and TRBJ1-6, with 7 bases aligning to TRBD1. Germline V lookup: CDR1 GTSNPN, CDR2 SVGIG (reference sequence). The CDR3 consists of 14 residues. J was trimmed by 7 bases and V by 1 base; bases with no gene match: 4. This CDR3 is CAWSGGQDNSPLHF. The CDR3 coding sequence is TGTGCCTGGAGTGGCGGACAGGACAATTCACCCCTCCACTTT.

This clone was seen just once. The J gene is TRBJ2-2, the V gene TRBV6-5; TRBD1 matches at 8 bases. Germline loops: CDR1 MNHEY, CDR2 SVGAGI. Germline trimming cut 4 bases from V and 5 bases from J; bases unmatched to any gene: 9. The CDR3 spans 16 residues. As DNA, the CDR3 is TGTGCCAGCAGTTCGCCCCCAGGACAGGGAACCGGGGAGCTGTTTTTT. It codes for CASSSPPGQGTGELFF.

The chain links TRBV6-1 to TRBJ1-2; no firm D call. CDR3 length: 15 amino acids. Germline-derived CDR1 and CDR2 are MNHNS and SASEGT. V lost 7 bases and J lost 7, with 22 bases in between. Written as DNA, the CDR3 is TGTGCCAGCACCGAAGCCCAGGTTACCTCCGGTGGCTACACCTTC. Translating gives CASTEAQVTSGGYTF.